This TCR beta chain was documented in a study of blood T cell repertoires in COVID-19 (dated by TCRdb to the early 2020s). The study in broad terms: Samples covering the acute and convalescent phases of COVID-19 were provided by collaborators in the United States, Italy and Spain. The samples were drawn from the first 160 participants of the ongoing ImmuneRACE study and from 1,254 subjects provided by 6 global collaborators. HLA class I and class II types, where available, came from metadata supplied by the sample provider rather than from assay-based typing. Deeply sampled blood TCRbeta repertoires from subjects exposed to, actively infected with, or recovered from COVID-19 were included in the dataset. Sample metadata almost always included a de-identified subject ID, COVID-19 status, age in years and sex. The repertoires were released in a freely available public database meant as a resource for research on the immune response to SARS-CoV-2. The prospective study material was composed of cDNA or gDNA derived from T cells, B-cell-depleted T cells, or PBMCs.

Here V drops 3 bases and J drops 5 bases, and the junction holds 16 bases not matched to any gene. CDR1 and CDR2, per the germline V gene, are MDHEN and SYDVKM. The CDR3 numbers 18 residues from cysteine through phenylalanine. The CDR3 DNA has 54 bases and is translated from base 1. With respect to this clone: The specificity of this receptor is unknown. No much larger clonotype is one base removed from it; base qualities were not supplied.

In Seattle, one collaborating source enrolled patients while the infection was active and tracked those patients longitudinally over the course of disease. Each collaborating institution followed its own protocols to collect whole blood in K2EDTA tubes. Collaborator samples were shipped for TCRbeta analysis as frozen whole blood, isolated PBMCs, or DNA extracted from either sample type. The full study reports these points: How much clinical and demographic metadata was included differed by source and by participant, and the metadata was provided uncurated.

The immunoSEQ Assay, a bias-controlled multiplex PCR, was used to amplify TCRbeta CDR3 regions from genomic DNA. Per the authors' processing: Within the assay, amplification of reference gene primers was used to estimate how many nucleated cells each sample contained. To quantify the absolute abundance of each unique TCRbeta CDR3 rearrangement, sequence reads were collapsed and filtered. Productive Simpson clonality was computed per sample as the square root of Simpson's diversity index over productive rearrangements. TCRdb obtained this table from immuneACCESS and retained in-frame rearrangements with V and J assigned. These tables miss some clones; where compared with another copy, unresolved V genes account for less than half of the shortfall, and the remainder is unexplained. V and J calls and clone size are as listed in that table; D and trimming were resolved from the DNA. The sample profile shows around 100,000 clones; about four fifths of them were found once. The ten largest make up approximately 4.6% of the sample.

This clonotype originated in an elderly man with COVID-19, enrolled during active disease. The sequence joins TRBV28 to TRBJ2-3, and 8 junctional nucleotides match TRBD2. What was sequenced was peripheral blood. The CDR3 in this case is CASSFSGPGLVFLDTQYF. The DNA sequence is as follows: TGTGCCAGCAGTTTCTCGGGGCCGGGACTAGTATTTTTAGATACGCAGTATTTT.